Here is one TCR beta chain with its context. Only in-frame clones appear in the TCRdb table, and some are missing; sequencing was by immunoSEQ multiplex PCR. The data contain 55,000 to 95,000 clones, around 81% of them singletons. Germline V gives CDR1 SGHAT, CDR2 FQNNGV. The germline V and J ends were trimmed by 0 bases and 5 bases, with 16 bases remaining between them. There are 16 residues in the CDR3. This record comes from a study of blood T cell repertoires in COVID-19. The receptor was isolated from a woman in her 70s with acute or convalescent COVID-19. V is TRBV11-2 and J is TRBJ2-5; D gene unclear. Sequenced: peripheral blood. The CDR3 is CASSLEGLYSSETQYF. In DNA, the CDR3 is TGTGCCAGCAGCTTAGAGGGCCTCTACTCTTCCGAGACCCAGTACTTC.